The clone carrying this TCR beta chain occurred a few times. Its specificity is not known. This entry belongs to a study of T cells after yellow fever vaccination. Across the whole study: SMART-Seq v4 Ultra Low Input prepared libraries from low-cell fractions.

Notes on the study in general: Detected again after the booster were most primary-vaccination clones, at 95% to 98% CD4 and 70% to 90% CD8.

Conversion of TCR transcripts into cDNA relied on 5'RACE template switching, which added a universal primer site and UMIs. Each CDR3 protein gets one entry after TCRdb re-called the 5' RACE reads with MiXCR. The table lists 95,000 to 150,000 distinct CDR3 sequences, 7.4% of them singletons. Looked up from germline, CDR1 is SGHRS and CDR2 is YFSETQ. V dropped 0 bases and J dropped 0; count of bases not matched to a gene: 5. This CDR3 has 16 amino acids. The rearrangement joins TRBV5-1 to TRBJ1-1; 7 bases are shared with TRBD1. The sample here was CD4+ T cells sorted from PBMCs, taken 9 to 10 days after the first yellow fever vaccination. This clonotype originated in a man younger than 35 who received the YFV17D yellow fever vaccine. CDR3 DNA: TGCGCCAGCAGCTTGGGACAGGGCTCTATGAACACTGAAGCTTTCTTT. Translation gives CASSLGQGSMNTEAFF.